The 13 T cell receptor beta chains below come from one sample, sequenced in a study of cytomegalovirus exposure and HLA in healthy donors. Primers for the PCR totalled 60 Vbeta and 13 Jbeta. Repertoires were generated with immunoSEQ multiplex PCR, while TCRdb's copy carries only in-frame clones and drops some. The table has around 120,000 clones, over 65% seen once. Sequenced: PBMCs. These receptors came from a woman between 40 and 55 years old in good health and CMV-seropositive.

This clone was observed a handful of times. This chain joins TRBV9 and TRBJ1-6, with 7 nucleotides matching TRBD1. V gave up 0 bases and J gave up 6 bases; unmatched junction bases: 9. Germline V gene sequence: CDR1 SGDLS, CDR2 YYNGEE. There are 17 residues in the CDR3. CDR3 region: CASSVESTGAANSPLHF. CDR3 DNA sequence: TGTGCCAGCAGCGTAGAGTCAACAGGGGCTGCTAATTCACCCCTCCACTTT.

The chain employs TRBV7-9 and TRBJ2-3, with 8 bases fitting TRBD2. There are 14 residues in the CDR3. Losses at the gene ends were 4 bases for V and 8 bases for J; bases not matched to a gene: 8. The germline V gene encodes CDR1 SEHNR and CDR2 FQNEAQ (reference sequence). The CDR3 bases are TGTGCCAGCAGCTCAAGCGGGAGTATGGGTACGCAGTATTTT. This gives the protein CASSSSGSMGTQYF.

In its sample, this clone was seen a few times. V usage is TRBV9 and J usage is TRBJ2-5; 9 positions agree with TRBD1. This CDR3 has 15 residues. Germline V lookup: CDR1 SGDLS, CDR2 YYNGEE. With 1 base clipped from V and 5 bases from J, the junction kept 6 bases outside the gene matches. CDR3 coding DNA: TGTGCCAGCAGCGTACGGACAGGGGCAGAGGAGACCCAGTACTTC. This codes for CASSVRTGAEETQYF.

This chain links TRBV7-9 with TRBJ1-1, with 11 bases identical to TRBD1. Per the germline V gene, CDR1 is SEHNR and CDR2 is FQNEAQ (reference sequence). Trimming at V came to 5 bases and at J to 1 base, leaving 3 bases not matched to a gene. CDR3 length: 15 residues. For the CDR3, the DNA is TGTGCCAGCAGCGGGACAGGGGGGAGGAACACTGAAGCTTTCTTT. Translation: CASSGTGGRNTEAFF.

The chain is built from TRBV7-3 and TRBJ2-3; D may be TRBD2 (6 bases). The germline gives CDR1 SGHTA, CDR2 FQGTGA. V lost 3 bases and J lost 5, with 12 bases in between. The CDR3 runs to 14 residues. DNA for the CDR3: TGTGCCAGCAGCTTCGGGACTTCGGGAGATACGCAGTATTTT. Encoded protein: CASSFGTSGDTQYF.

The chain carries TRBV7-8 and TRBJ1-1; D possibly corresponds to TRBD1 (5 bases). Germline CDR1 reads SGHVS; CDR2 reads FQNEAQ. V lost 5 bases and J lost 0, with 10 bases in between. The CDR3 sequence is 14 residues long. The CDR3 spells CASSNSGLNTEAFF. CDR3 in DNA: TGTGCCAGCAGCAACTCAGGGCTGAACACTGAAGCTTTCTTT. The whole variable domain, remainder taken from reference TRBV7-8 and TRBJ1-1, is GAGVSQSPRYKVAKRGQDVALRCDPISGHVSLFWYQQALGQGPEFLTYFQNEAQLDKSGLPSDRFFAERPEGSVSTLKIQRTQQEDSAVYLCASSNSGLNTEAFFGQGTRLTVV.

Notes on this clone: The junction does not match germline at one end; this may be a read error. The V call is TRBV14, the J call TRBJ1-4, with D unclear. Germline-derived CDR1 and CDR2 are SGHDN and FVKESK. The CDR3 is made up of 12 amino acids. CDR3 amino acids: CASSQNSRTPSF. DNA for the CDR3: TGTGCCAGCAGCCAAAATTCTCGCACTCCATCCTTT.

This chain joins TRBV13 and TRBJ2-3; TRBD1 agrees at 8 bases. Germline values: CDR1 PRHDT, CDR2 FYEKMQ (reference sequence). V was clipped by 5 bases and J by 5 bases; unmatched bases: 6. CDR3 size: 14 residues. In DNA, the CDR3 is TGTGCCAGCAGCCCCCAGGGGGCAAAAGATACGCAGTATTTT. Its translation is CASSPQGAKDTQYF.

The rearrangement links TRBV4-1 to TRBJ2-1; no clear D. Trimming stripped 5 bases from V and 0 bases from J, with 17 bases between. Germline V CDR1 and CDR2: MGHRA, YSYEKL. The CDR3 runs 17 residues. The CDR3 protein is CASSTRGGVFSYNEQFF. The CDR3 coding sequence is TGCGCCAGCAGCACCCGCGGTGGCGTTTTCTCCTACAATGAGCAGTTCTTC.

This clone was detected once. The CDR3 DNA is TGTGCCAGCAGTTACCCCCAGCGGGGGGAGGAGACCCAGTACTTC. This translates into CASSYPQRGEETQYF. This chain uses TRBV6-6 with TRBJ2-5; 9 nucleotides agree with TRBD2. V lost 2 bases to trimming and J lost 5 bases; unmatched junction nucleotides: 6. The CDR3 is 15 amino acids. CDR1 is MNHNY, CDR2 SVGAGI, per germline (reference sequence).

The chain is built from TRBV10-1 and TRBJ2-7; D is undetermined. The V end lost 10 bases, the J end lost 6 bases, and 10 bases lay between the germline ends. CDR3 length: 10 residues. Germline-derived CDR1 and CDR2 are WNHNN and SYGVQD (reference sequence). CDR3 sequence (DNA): TGCGCCACCGCACCGGGCGAGCAGTACTTC. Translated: CATAPGEQYF.

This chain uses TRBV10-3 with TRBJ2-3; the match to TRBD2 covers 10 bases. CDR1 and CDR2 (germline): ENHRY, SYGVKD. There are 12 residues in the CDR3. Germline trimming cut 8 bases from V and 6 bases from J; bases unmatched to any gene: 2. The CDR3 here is CAIWGLADTQYF. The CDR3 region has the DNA TGTGCCATCTGGGGACTAGCGGATACGCAGTATTTT.

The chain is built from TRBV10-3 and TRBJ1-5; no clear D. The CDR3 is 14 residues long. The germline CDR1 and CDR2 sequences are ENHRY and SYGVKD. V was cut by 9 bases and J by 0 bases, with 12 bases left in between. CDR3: CAISTQDSNQPQHF. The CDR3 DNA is TGTGCCATATCGACACAAGATAGCAATCAGCCCCAGCATTTT.